This note documents a single T cell receptor beta chain sequence. It has no known antigen specificity. No clone much larger than this one lies a single base away; base qualities are absent. Collaborating institutions collected whole blood in K2EDTA tubes following their own protocols. For TCRbeta analysis, collaborators shipped samples in one of three forms: frozen whole blood, isolated PBMCs, or DNA extracted from either of those sample types. Taken from cysteine to phenylalanine, the CDR3 has 14 residues. The CDR3 DNA has 42 bases and is translated from base 1. At the junction V is shortened by 3 bases and J by 8 bases, with 16 bases in between. According to the germline V gene (reference sequence), CDR1 reads MNHEY and CDR2 reads SMNVEV. The data were obtained in a study of blood T cell repertoires in COVID-19 (TCRdb year 2020). Notes on the research overall: Samples covering the acute and convalescent phases of COVID-19 were provided by collaborators in the United States, Italy and Spain. The prospective study material was composed of cDNA or gDNA derived from T cells, B-cell-depleted T cells, or PBMCs. The dataset comprised deeply sampled blood TCRbeta repertoires from subjects exposed to, actively infected with, or recovered from COVID-19. A freely available public database, intended as a resource for researchers studying the immune response to SARS-CoV-2, is where the repertoires were released. The samples were drawn from two sources: the first 160 participants of the ongoing ImmuneRACE study, and 1,254 subjects contributed by 6 global collaborators. A de-identified subject ID, COVID-19 status, age in years and sex were almost always included in the sample metadata. HLA class I and class II types, where available, came from metadata supplied by the sample provider rather than from assay-based typing.

The immunoSEQ Assay, a bias-controlled multiplex PCR, was used to amplify TCRbeta CDR3 regions from genomic DNA. On the authors' methods: The number of nucleated cells in each sample was estimated by amplification of reference gene primers within the assay. Sequence reads were collapsed and filtered to measure the absolute abundance of every unique TCRbeta CDR3 rearrangement. Productive Simpson clonality was computed per sample as the square root of Simpson's diversity index over productive rearrangements. TCRdb holds this immuneACCESS table with in-frame rearrangements only. Some clones are missing; in checked studies, unresolved V genes explain under half, and the rest has no known cause. Clonal size and the V and J genes are those of that table, whereas D and trimming came from the DNA. The sample profile shows approximately 97,000 clones; 75% to 95% of them were found once. Together, the top ten hold about 4% of the sample.

Results and caveats for the whole study, not just this receptor: How much clinical and demographic metadata was included differed by source and by participant, and the metadata was provided uncurated.

The chain is assembled from TRBV27 and TRBJ2-5; perhaps TRBD2 is the D gene, with 7 bases matching. The material sequenced was peripheral blood. This sequence originates from a man younger than 30 with acute or convalescent COVID-19. At the DNA level, the sequence is TGTGCCAGCAGTTTGGGGGGGGCTAGCGGAACCCAGTACTTC. The translation is CASSLGGASGTQYF.